This TCR beta chain originates from a study of T cells after yellow fever vaccination. Study-level background: The fractions with low cell numbers were processed using SMART-Seq v4 Ultra Low Input.

This clonotype came up many times. The antigen is not known. One entry per CDR3 protein, called by TCRdb with MiXCR from the 5' RACE reads. The repertoire consists of about 75,000 distinct CDR3 sequences, with around 7% occurring once and the leading ten covering roughly 30%. Study findings and constraints: Post-booster repertoires contained most primary-vaccination clones again (almost 97% CD4, around 89% CD8).

Here the sequenced sample was CD8+ T cells sorted from PBMCs, taken 9 to 11 days after the first yellow fever vaccination. The TCR originated in a young man who received the YFV17D yellow fever vaccine.

CDR3 region: CASSFPGLAPDTQYF. CDR3 sequence (DNA): TGTGCCAGCAGCTTTCCGGGACTAGCCCCAGATACGCAGTATTTT. The chain recombines TRBV11-2 with TRBJ2-3, with 9 bases identical to TRBD2. Trimming at V came to 3 bases and at J to 4 bases, leaving 5 bases not matched to a gene. CDR3 length: 15 residues. Germline CDR1 and CDR2: SGHAT and FQNNGV. The full variable domain, completed using reference TRBV11-2 and TRBJ2-3, is EAGVAQSPRYKIIEKRQSVAFWCNPISGHATLYWYQQILGQGPKLLIQFQNNGVVDDSQLPKDRFSAERLKGVDSTLKIQPAKLEDSAVYLCASSFPGLAPDTQYFGPGTRLTVL.